These 14 T cell receptor beta chains were sequenced from one sample in a study of shared clonotypes between healthy human individuals. Sequencing used immunoSEQ multiplex PCR; TCRdb keeps in-frame clones, though not all of them. This sample carries some 2 million clones, roughly 96% of them seen once, and the ten largest clones take 0.1% to 0.15%. Sequenced input: naive CD4+ T cells sorted from blood. The subset: CD45RA+ positively selected. Source of these receptors: a young man in good health.

Remarks on this clone: Other nucleotide sequences in the sample specify the same CDR3. The chain carries TRBV5-1 and TRBJ1-1; tentative D call: TRBD1 (5 bases). CDR1 and CDR2 (germline): SGHRS, YFSETQ. V dropped 2 bases and J dropped 1 base, with 6 bases sitting between them. The CDR3 spans 13 residues. This chain's CDR3 is CASSFTGNTEAFF. CDR3 sequence (DNA): TGCGCCAGCAGCTTCACAGGGAACACTGAAGCTTTCTTT.

The chain has TRBV6-6 and TRBJ2-7; possible D gene TRBD1, 6 bases. V dropped 2 bases and J dropped 3 bases, with 8 bases sitting between them. CDR3 length: 13 residues. CDR1 is MNHNY and CDR2 is SVGAGI in the germline V gene (reference sequence). This chain's CDR3 is CASSYARGYEQYF. Here the CDR3 DNA reads TGTGCCAGCAGTTACGCCAGGGGCTACGAGCAGTACTTC.

The CDR3 bases are TGTGCCAGCAGGCCCTGGAAAGGACCCGGGGAGCTGTTTTTT. It specifies CASRPWKGPGELFF. The chain has TRBV2 and TRBJ2-2, with D unclear. This CDR3 spans 14 amino acids. Germline V CDR1 and CDR2: SNHLY, FYNNEI. The V gene lost 6 bases and the J gene lost 6 bases, with 14 bases spanning the gap.

This chain uses TRBV10-1 with TRBJ2-1, with D tentatively TRBD1 or TRBD2 (5 bases each). The CDR3 is 15 amino acids. Looked up from germline, CDR1 is WNHNN and CDR2 is SYGVQD (reference sequence). V was cut by 3 bases and J by 4 bases, with 13 bases left in between. The CDR3 nucleotides are TGCGCCAGCAGTGATTCGGGACGGGAATACAATGAGCAGTTCTTC. Its translation is CASSDSGREYNEQFF.

The genes are TRBV2 and TRBJ1-4; D not resolved. With 5 bases removed from V and 0 bases from J, the gap between germline ends came to 7 bases. Germline-derived CDR1 and CDR2 are SNHLY and FYNNEI. The CDR3 is 14 amino acids. The CDR3 is CASSLSTTNEKLFF. The CDR3 DNA follows: TGTGCCAGCAGTCTTTCCACAACTAATGAAAAACTGTTTTTT.

The CDR3 region is CASSRTGISYEQYF. CDR3 nucleotides: TGTGCCAGCAGCCGGACAGGGATTTCCTACGAGCAGTACTTC. V is TRBV5-5 and J is TRBJ2-7; 8 bases fit TRBD1. J lost 1 base, V lost 4 bases, and 4 bases had no gene match. This CDR3 region has 14 residues. Germline V lookup: CDR1 SGHKS, CDR2 YYEKEE (reference sequence).

The chain carries TRBV4-2 and TRBJ2-1; 11 bases align to TRBD1. Per germline, CDR1 LGHNA and CDR2 YNFKEQ. The J segment lost 5 bases and the V segment lost 0 bases, leaving 6 bases of the junction unmatched. The CDR3 extends over 17 amino acids. As DNA, the CDR3 is TGTGCCAGCAGCCAAGAGGAGAGGGACAGGGGGAACAATGAGCAGTTCTTC. Its translation: CASSQEERDRGNNEQFF.

V and J are TRBV6-5 and TRBJ1-3; 9 positions agree with TRBD1. Germline assignment: CDR1 MNHEY and CDR2 SVGAGI. This CDR3 has 14 residues. J was trimmed by 6 bases and V by 7 bases; bases with no gene match: 7. CDR3 DNA: TGTGCCAGCACCCTAGGACAGGGGTCAAACACCATATATTTT. It specifies CASTLGQGSNTIYF.

This clone is a singleton in its sample. V gene TRBV27 combines with J gene TRBJ2-7, with TRBD2 matching 8 bases. Germline V gene sequence: CDR1 MNHEY, CDR2 SMNVEV (reference sequence). The CDR3 loop spans 15 amino acids. J gave up 3 bases and V 6 bases, and 10 bases lay outside the gene matches. Here the CDR3 DNA reads TGTGCCAGCAGGAGGAGCGGGAGTAAGGGCTACGAGCAGTACTTC. Translating gives CASRRSGSKGYEQYF.

The CDR3 nucleotides are TGTGCCAGCAGCACGGACAGAAAAGAGACCCAGTACTTC. Amino acid sequence: CASSTDRKETQYF. This chain joins TRBV9 and TRBJ2-5; a weak D match, TRBD1 (6 bases). Germline V CDR1 and CDR2: SGDLS, YYNGEE. V dropped 4 bases and J dropped 3 bases, with 10 bases sitting between them. CDR3 length: 13 amino acids.

The V call is TRBV5-6, the J call TRBJ1-5; D not resolved. Germline-derived CDR1 and CDR2 are SGHDT and YYEEEE. This CDR3 has 17 amino acids. Trimming removed 1 base from V and 0 bases from J, with 14 bases in between. CDR3 nucleotides: TGTGCCAGCAGCTTGTATGGGCCCGTCTATAGCAATCAGCCCCAGCATTTT. Residues: CASSLYGPVYSNQPQHF.

This clone was observed a single time. The genes are TRBV9 and TRBJ1-5; 7 bases match TRBD1. The CDR3 spans 14 residues. Trimming at V came to 4 bases and at J to 2 bases, leaving 3 bases not matched to a gene. Germline V gene data show CDR1 as SGDLS and CDR2 as YYNGEE. The CDR3 here is CASSLGQGNQPQHF. CDR3 in DNA: TGTGCCAGCAGCCTCGGACAGGGCAATCAGCCCCAGCATTTT.

The rearrangement links TRBV5-1 to TRBJ1-1; D remains unclear. CDR1 and CDR2 from the germline V gene are SGHRS and YFSETQ. Trimming removed 0 bases at V and 0 bases at J, with 9 bases between. CDR3 length: 15 amino acids. The CDR3 DNA reads TGCGCCAGCAGCTTGGAACCTACATTGAACACTGAAGCTTTCTTT. Its protein product is CASSLEPTLNTEAFF.

The genes are TRBV6-6 and TRBJ1-5; D gene unclear. Trimming left V 0 bases short and J 1 base short, with 10 bases between. The germline CDR1 and CDR2 sequences are MNHNY and SVGAGI (reference sequence). The length of the CDR3 is 16 residues. The CDR3 sequence: CASSYSLEGSNQPQHF. The CDR3 DNA follows: TGTGCCAGCAGTTACTCCCTGGAAGGGAGCAATCAGCCCCAGCATTTT.